Presented here are 21 T cell receptor beta chains from one specimen sequenced in a study of CD8 T cells in Susac syndrome. Reverse transcription of 0.5 to 1 ug RNA was performed with random hexamers. In TCRdb, the immunoSEQ multiplex PCR reads were re-called with MiXCR into one record per CDR3 protein. The data hold about 180,000 distinct CDR3 sequences, with 94% observed a single time. The sequencing input was CD4+ T cells from PBMCs. These receptors were collected from a human donor with Susac syndrome.

CDR3 sequence reads: CSAKRGTTDGEQFF. The CDR3 DNA reads TGCAGTGCTAAGAGAGGAACCACGGATGGTGAGCAGTTCTTC. The chain recombines TRBV20-1 with TRBJ2-1; D ambiguous. CDR1 is DFQATT, CDR2 SNEGSKA, per germline (reference sequence). The CDR3 loop spans 14 amino acids. The V end was cut by 4 bases, the J end by 9 bases, with 19 bases between.

The chain links TRBV6-5 to TRBJ1-2; D remains unclear. Germline assignment: CDR1 MNHEY and CDR2 SVGAGI. The germline V and J ends were trimmed by 2 bases and 2 bases, with 9 bases remaining between them. The CDR3 runs 14 residues. The CDR3 DNA sequence: TGTGCCAGCAGTTACCGACCCTTGAACTATGGCTACACCTTC. This gives the protein CASSYRPLNYGYTF.

This chain links TRBV7-2 with TRBJ1-2; D unclear. Germline V gene lookup returns CDR1 SGHTA and CDR2 FQGNSA. Trimming removed 4 bases at V and 8 bases at J, with 11 bases between. CDR3 length: 12 residues. CDR3 DNA sequence: TGTGCCAGCAGCTCGGAAGGTTGGGGCTACACCTTC. This gives the protein CASSSEGWGYTF. Supplemented by reference TRBV7-2 and TRBJ1-2, the full variable domain reads GAGVSQSPSNKVTEKGKDVELRCDPISGHTALYWYRQSLGQGLEFLIYFQGNSAPDKSGLPSDRFSAERTGGSVSTLTIQRTQQEDSAVYLCASSSEGWGYTFGSGTRLTVV.

This rearrangement joins TRBV2 to TRBJ1-4; possibly TRBD1 for D (6 bases). Germline-derived CDR1 and CDR2 are SNHLY and FYNNEI. The V gene lost 1 base and the J gene lost 8 bases, with 11 bases spanning the gap. The CDR3 has 14 amino acids. The CDR3 DNA reads TGTGCCAGCAGTGAAGGCAGGGGCGAGGAAAAACTGTTTTTT. The encoded protein is CASSEGRGEEKLFF.

The CDR3 bases are TGCAGCGTCGACCCGGGGTCGGATGAGCAGTTCTTC. Translation gives CSVDPGSDEQFF. The rearrangement uses TRBV29-1 and TRBJ2-1, with a weak D call TRBD2 (5 bases). CDR3 length: 12 amino acids. CDR1 SQVTM and CDR2 ANQGSEA come from the germline V gene. The ends were cut back, 6 bases at V and 8 bases at J, with 14 bases in the middle.

This clonotype has just one count. J is TRBJ2-1 and V is TRBV15, with 7 positions matching TRBD2. Germline V gene data show CDR1 as LNHNV and CDR2 as YYDKDF (reference sequence). J gave up 10 bases and V 0 bases, and 6 bases lay outside the gene matches. The CDR3 has 14 amino acids. In DNA form, the CDR3 reads TGTGCCACCAGCAGAGAGGGAAGCGGGGACGAGCAGTTCTTC. Translating gives CATSREGSGDEQFF.

V and J are TRBV20-1 and TRBJ2-5; 8 nucleotides align to TRBD2. V lost 0 bases and J lost 5; bases outside the gene matches: 8. This CDR3 is 15 amino acids long. Germline V gene sequence: CDR1 DFQATT, CDR2 SNEGSKA (reference sequence). The CDR3 region is CSARDARGGGETQYF. The CDR3 nucleotides are TGCAGTGCTAGAGACGCCCGGGGGGGCGGGGAGACCCAGTACTTC.

The chain recombines TRBV5-1 with TRBJ2-5, with a tentative D call TRBD2 (7 bases). Trimming took 5 bases from V and 4 from J, leaving 18 bases between them. The CDR3 totals 15 residues. The germline gives CDR1 SGHRS, CDR2 YFSETQ. DNA for the CDR3: TGCGCCAGCAGTGCGGGGAGGGGGTATCCAGAGACCCAGTACTTC. Translation: CASSAGRGYPETQYF.

The chain is built from TRBV28 and TRBJ1-3; the D is unclear. Per germline, CDR1 MDHEN and CDR2 SYDVKM. Between the trimmed V and J ends, which lost 7 bases and 5 bases, there was a span of 3 bases. The CDR3 runs 10 residues. The CDR3 DNA reads as TGTGCCAGCAAGAGAAACACCATATATTTT. It yields the protein CASKRNTIYF.

This chain connects TRBV7-9 to TRBJ2-5; D possibly corresponds to TRBD1 (5 bases). The germline gives CDR1 SEHNR, CDR2 FQNEAQ (reference sequence). This CDR3 has 15 amino acids. V was cut by 3 bases and J by 2 bases, with 13 bases left in between. Here the CDR3 DNA reads TGTGCCAGCAGCTTCTCAGGGTTAGGGCAAGAGACCCAGTACTTC. Its protein product is CASSFSGLGQETQYF.

The gene calls are TRBV20-1 and TRBJ2-7, with D tentatively TRBD2 (6 bases). The CDR3 has 12 residues. Germline lookup yields CDR1 DFQATT and CDR2 SNEGSKA (reference sequence). As DNA, the CDR3 is TGCAGCGCGGCCGGGGGAACCTACGAGCAGTACTTC. Translating gives CSAAGGTYEQYF.

This chain joins TRBV3-1 and TRBJ2-7; D may be TRBD1 (5 bases). The CDR3 runs 14 residues. V lost 1 base to trimming and J lost 3 bases, with 10 bases between them. The germline CDR1 and CDR2 sequences are LGHDT and YNNKEL (reference sequence). CDR3 residues: CASSQAGPYYEQYF. The CDR3 DNA sequence: TGTGCCAGCAGCCAAGCAGGGCCATACTACGAGCAGTACTTC.

The J gene is TRBJ2-1, the V gene TRBV20-1, with D possibly being TRBD2 (6 bases). V lost 3 bases and J 2 bases, leaving 11 bases between the germline ends. The CDR3 sequence is 14 residues long. Germline V lookup: CDR1 DFQATT, CDR2 SNEGSKA (reference sequence). The CDR3 reads CSASGGQPYNEQFF. The DNA of the CDR3 is TGCAGTGCTAGCGGGGGTCAACCCTACAATGAGCAGTTCTTC.

The genes are TRBV20-1 and TRBJ2-7; 8 bases line up with TRBD2. The CDR3 is 12 residues long. Trimming removed 5 bases from V and 6 bases from J; junction bases left unmatched: 6. CDR1 and CDR2 (germline): DFQATT, SNEGSKA (reference sequence). CDR3 in amino acids: CSASGTSSEQYF. The CDR3 coding sequence is TGCAGTGCTTCCGGGACTAGTAGCGAGCAGTACTTC.

The chain employs TRBV4-1 and TRBJ2-3; D is perhaps TRBD1 (6 bases). V was trimmed by 8 bases and J by 0 bases, leaving 18 bases between them. The CDR3 is made up of 16 amino acids. CDR1 and CDR2 (germline): MGHRA, YSYEKL. CDR3 protein: CASRPGQSSSTDTQYF. The CDR3 DNA reads as TGCGCCAGCCGCCCCGGACAGTCTTCTAGCACAGATACGCAGTATTTT.

J is TRBJ1-1 and V is TRBV15, with D hard to call. Per the germline V gene, CDR1 is LNHNV and CDR2 is YYDKDF (reference sequence). V lost 0 bases to trimming and J lost 8 bases, with 10 bases between them. This CDR3 is built from 13 residues. This chain's CDR3 is CATSRDLAGEAFF. CDR3 coding DNA: TGTGCCACCAGCAGAGATTTGGCGGGAGAAGCTTTCTTT.

The V and J genes are TRBV7-6 and TRBJ2-7, with D possibly TRBD2 on 5 matching bases. This CDR3 is built from 17 residues. CDR1 is SGHVS and CDR2 is FNYEAQ in the germline V gene. The V and J ends lost 0 bases and 1 base respectively, with 16 bases between them. The CDR3 coding sequence is TGTGCCAGCAGCTTAGCAGCTGTACGGGGTGTTTCCTACGAGCAGTACTTC. Encoded protein: CASSLAAVRGVSYEQYF.

The count of this clonotype is one. The J gene is TRBJ1-1, the V gene TRBV27, with D possibly TRBD1 on 5 matching bases. Germline values: CDR1 MNHEY, CDR2 SMNVEV (reference sequence). The CDR3 sequence is 15 residues long. V was trimmed by 6 bases and J by 3 bases, leaving 17 bases between them. CDR3 DNA sequence: TGTGCCAGCAGAAAGCAGGGCGAGCCCTACACTGAAGCTTTCTTT. It specifies CASRKQGEPYTEAFF.

V gene TRBV5-1 combines with J gene TRBJ1-4, with D possibly matching TRBD1 (6 bases). Germline V gene sequence: CDR1 SGHRS, CDR2 YFSETQ. Trimming pared 3 bases from V and 3 bases from J, leaving 9 bases between. The CDR3 runs 14 residues. CDR3 region: CASSWTEPNEKLFF. The DNA of the CDR3 is TGCGCCAGCAGCTGGACAGAACCTAATGAAAAACTGTTTTTT.

The chain joins TRBV19 to TRBJ2-7, with D unresolved. The CDR3 extends over 12 amino acids. Germline CDR1 reads LNHDA; CDR2 reads SQIVND (reference sequence). Trimming took 5 bases from V and 2 from J, leaving 7 bases between them. The CDR3 spells CASSGQTYEQYF. CDR3 sequence (DNA): TGTGCCAGTAGTGGTCAGACCTACGAGCAGTACTTC.

The chain recombines TRBV29-1 with TRBJ2-1; 11 bases align to TRBD1. Germline V CDR1 and CDR2: SQVTM, ANQGSEA. This CDR3 comprises 15 residues. The V and J ends lost 8 bases and 9 bases, in that order; junction bases with no gene match: 15. The CDR3 DNA sequence: TGCAGCACTCAGACTACCGGGACAGGGGGTATTGAGCAGTTCTTC. Its translation: CSTQTTGTGGIEQFF.